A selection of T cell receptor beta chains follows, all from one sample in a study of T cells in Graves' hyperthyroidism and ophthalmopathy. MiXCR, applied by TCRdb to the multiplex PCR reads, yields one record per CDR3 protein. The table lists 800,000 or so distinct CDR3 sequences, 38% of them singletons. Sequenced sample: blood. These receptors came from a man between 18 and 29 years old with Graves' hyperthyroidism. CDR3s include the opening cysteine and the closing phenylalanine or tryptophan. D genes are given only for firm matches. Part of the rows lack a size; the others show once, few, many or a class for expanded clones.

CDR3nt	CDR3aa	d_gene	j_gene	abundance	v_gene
TGTGCCAGCAGTTCCATTCGCACAGGATCGGGGGATGAAAAACTGTTTTTT	CASSSIRTGSGDEKLFF	.	TRBJ1-4	few	TRBV12-3/TRBV12-4
TGCAGTGCTAGGAGCCGGGAGTCTGACACTGAAGCTTTCTTT	CSARSRESDTEAFF	.	TRBJ1-1	few	TRBV20-1
TGCGCCAGCAGCCGCGCGGGGGGCGAGCCTAATGAAAAACTGTTTTTT	CASSRAGGEPNEKLFF	.	TRBJ1-4	.	TRBV5-1
TGTGCCAGCAGCCGGGGCGGAGGGGAGGCCTACGAGCAGTACTTC	CASSRGGGEAYEQYF	.	TRBJ2-7	few	TRBV7-9
TGCAGCGTCCAGGACATGAACACTGAAGCTTTCTTT	CSVQDMNTEAFF	.	TRBJ1-1	many	TRBV29-1
TGTGCCAGCGACAAAATCTCTGGGGCCAACGTCCTGACTTTC	CASDKISGANVLTF	.	TRBJ2-6	.	TRBV6-6
TGTGCCAGCAGCCGTACCGGGACGGATCCCTACGAGCAGTACTTC	CASSRTGTDPYEQYF	.	TRBJ2-7	.	TRBV11-1
TGTGCCGGACGAGGGGGGAGGCGGAGCTCCTACGAGCAGTACTTC	CAGRGGRRSSYEQYF	.	TRBJ2-7	many	TRBV7-3
TGCGCCAGCAGCTTGGATGAAGCTTTCTTT	CASSLDEAFF	.	TRBJ1-1	.	TRBV5-1
TGTGCCACTACGGGGTCTGTCGGGGAGCTGTTTTTT	CATTGSVGELFF	.	TRBJ2-2	.	TRBV19
TGTGCCATCAGAGCGCCTGGGACTAATGAAAAACTGTTTTTT	CAIRAPGTNEKLFF	.	TRBJ1-4	.	TRBV10-3
TGCAGTGCTAGGAACCCGGGGATGAACACTGAAGCTTTCTTT	CSARNPGMNTEAFF	.	TRBJ1-1	.	TRBV20-1
TGCGCCAGCAGCCCCCGGGATCCGAGCAGGGAGACCCAGTACTTC	CASSPRDPSRETQYF	.	TRBJ2-5	few	TRBV5-1
TGCAGCGCCTTCAAGAACACTGAAGCTTTCTTT	CSAFKNTEAFF	.	TRBJ1-1	many	TRBV29-1
TGTGCCAGCAGCGTCGGGGACAGTTATGGCTACACCTTC	CASSVGDSYGYTF	TRBD1	TRBJ1-2	many	TRBV9
TGTGCCAGCAGAATGTGGGGGGCCAACACCGGGGAGCTGTTTTTT	CASRMWGANTGELFF	.	TRBJ2-2	few	TRBV2
TGTGCCAGCTCCACCGGTGGCAGATCTAACTATGGCTACACCTTC	CASSTGGRSNYGYTF	.	TRBJ1-2	.	TRBV9
TGTGCCAGCAGCTGGGACAGGGAGACAGAAGGGACCCAGTACTTC	CASSWDRETEGTQYF	TRBD1	TRBJ2-5	.	TRBV5-4
TGTGCCAGCAGCTTGGGGGGGGTGGCGGGAGAGACCCAGTACTTC	CASSLGGVAGETQYF	TRBD2	TRBJ2-5	.	TRBV7-8
TGTGCCAGCAGTCCCTCCGGGACAGGGTGGAACGAGCAGTACTTC	CASSPSGTGWNEQYF	TRBD1	TRBJ2-7	.	TRBV9
TGCAGTGCTCCGCATCCACGTGGACAGAGGGAGACCCAGTACTTC	CSAPHPRGQRETQYF	.	TRBJ2-5	.	TRBV20-1
TGTGCCAGCAGCTTAGGGGGGTGGACAGCTCTTAATTCACCCCTCCACTTT	CASSLGGWTALNSPLHF	.	TRBJ1-6	many	TRBV7-9
TGTGCCAGCGGCCGGGACAGGGGGGCCAACGTCCTGACTTTC	CASGRDRGANVLTF	TRBD1	TRBJ2-6	.	TRBV2
TGTGCCAGCAGCCCTAGCGGGGGCCGTAACACCGGGGAGCTGTTTTTT	CASSPSGGRNTGELFF	TRBD2	TRBJ2-2	few	TRBV2
TGCAGTGCTAGCCAAACGGGACTACGCGCTGAAGCTTTCTTT	CSASQTGLRAEAFF	.	TRBJ1-1	few	TRBV20-1
TGTGCCAGCACCTTAGGACTAGCGGGAGTCTACACCTTC	CASTLGLAGVYTF	.	TRBJ1-2	.	TRBV7-2
TGTGCCAGCAGCCCCGGCAGGGTAACTAATGAAAAACTGTTTTTT	CASSPGRVTNEKLFF	.	TRBJ1-4	.	TRBV7-2
TGTGCCAGCAGAGACGGACAGGGGGGGACTGAAGCTTTCTTT	CASRDGQGGTEAFF	TRBD1	TRBJ1-1	.	TRBV7-2
.	CASSFYICSAESGAAYEQYF	.	TRBJ2-7	once	TRBV7-2
TGCGCCAGCAGCCAAGATATGTCTATTGGGGAGACCCAGTACTTC	CASSQDMSIGETQYF	.	TRBJ2-5	once	TRBV4-1
TGTGCCAGCGGCCAGGGGCGAAGCAATCAGCCCCAGCATTTT	CASGQGRSNQPQHF	.	TRBJ1-5	few	TRBV2
TGTGCCATCAGGGGTACAGGGGATCAGCCCCAGCATTTT	CAIRGTGDQPQHF	TRBD1	TRBJ1-5	.	TRBV10-3
TGTGCCAGCAGCGCCACAGGACAGACTAGCAATCAGCCCCAGCATTTT	CASSATGQTSNQPQHF	.	TRBJ1-5	few	TRBV7-2
TGCGCCATCCGACCGAGATCGGATGAAAAACTGTTTTTT	CAIRPRSDEKLFF	.	TRBJ1-4	.	TRBV5-1
TGCAGTGCTTGGACACAAGAGACCCAGTACTTC	CSAWTQETQYF	.	TRBJ2-5	many	TRBV20-1
TGTGCCAGCAACCCAGGGGGAGGGTCACCCCTCCACTTT	CASNPGGGSPLHF	TRBD1	TRBJ1-6	many	TRBV2
TGCAGCGTTGTCTTATTCTCTGGAAACACCATATATTTT	CSVVLFSGNTIYF	.	TRBJ1-3	many	TRBV29-1
TGCAGTGCTAGAGCGGGGGGCGAAAAGGATTATGGCTACACCTTC	CSARAGGEKDYGYTF	.	TRBJ1-2	once	TRBV20-1
TGTGCCAGCAGCTTAGTAAGGACAGGGAGAAGGTCACCCCTCCACTTT	CASSLVRTGRRSPLHF	TRBD1	TRBJ1-6	.	TRBV7-2
TGTGCCAGCAGTGACGCCAGGGTGATCTCCTATGGCTACACCTTC	CASSDARVISYGYTF	.	TRBJ1-2	.	TRBV25-1
TGTGCCAGCTCCGACAGGGCCGAGCAGTACTTC	CASSDRAEQYF	TRBD1	TRBJ2-7	.	TRBV19
TGTGCCAGCAGCTTGGGCTGGGGGATAGAGACCCAGTACTTC	CASSLGWGIETQYF	.	TRBJ2-5	.	TRBV7-3
TGCAGTGCTAGGAGGACTAGCGGGGGCCAAGAGACCCAGTACTTC	CSARRTSGGQETQYF	TRBD2	TRBJ2-5	.	TRBV20-1
TGTGCCAGCAGCTTACCAGGGCGGGACGAGCAGTACTTC	CASSLPGRDEQYF	.	TRBJ2-7	many	TRBV7-2
TGCAGTGCTAGAGTACGGAACTCCTACGAGCAGTACTTC	CSARVRNSYEQYF	.	TRBJ2-7	few	TRBV20-1
TGTGCCAGCAGCTTGGTAGGGCCTCGAGAGACCCAGTACTTC	CASSLVGPRETQYF	.	TRBJ2-5	.	TRBV5-6
TGTGCCAGCAGCCAAGGGGACCTGCTTCCCCCCACTGAAGCTTTCTTT	CASSQGDLLPPTEAFF	.	TRBJ1-1	.	TRBV3-1
TGTGCCACCAGCAGGGGAAGAGGGCAGCCCCAGCATTTT	CATSRGRGQPQHF	.	TRBJ1-5	few	TRBV15